The rows below give T cell receptor beta chains drawn from one sample of a study of identical twins. Each CDR3 protein is one row after TCRdb ran MiXCR on the 5' RACE reads. The profile shows 1.5 million to 2 million distinct CDR3 sequences, about 32% of them singletons. Sequencing was done on a sample of cord blood. The source is a newborn girl in good health. Both conserved end residues are part of each CDR3. Fields, in order: clone size, D gene, J gene, V gene, CDR3 protein, CDR3 DNA. The D gene is left open where the match is weak. Size is omitted from some rows. Given values are once, few, many or a class for expanded clones.

abundance: NA; d_gene: NA; j_gene: TRBJ1-1; v_gene: TRBV7-2; CDR3aa: CASSVRQLNTEAFF; CDR3nt: TGTGCCAGCAGCGTGAGACAACTTAACACTGAAGCTTTCTTT
abundance: NA; d_gene: TRBD2; j_gene: TRBJ2-7; v_gene: TRBV20-1; CDR3aa: CSARAPSGAPYEQYF; CDR3nt: TGCAGTGCTAGGGCCCCTAGCGGTGCCCCCTACGAGCAGTACTTC
abundance: NA; d_gene: TRBD2; j_gene: TRBJ2-1; v_gene: TRBV2; CDR3aa: CASTRLAESYNEQFF; CDR3nt: TGTGCCAGCACCAGACTAGCGGAGTCCTACAATGAGCAGTTCTTC
abundance: few; d_gene: NA; j_gene: TRBJ2-7; v_gene: TRBV6-5; CDR3aa: CASSYCRPGATYEQYF; CDR3nt: TGTGCCAGCAGTTACTGCAGGCCTGGGGCCACCTACGAGCAGTACTTC
abundance: few; d_gene: NA; j_gene: TRBJ1-1; v_gene: TRBV6-5; CDR3aa: CASRSGGAPEAFF; CDR3nt: TGTGCCAGCAGATCCGGTGGGGCCCCCGAAGCTTTCTTT
abundance: NA; d_gene: NA; j_gene: TRBJ1-2; v_gene: TRBV20-1; CDR3aa: CSARYQGGYTF; CDR3nt: TGCAGTGCTAGGTACCAGGGTGGCTACACCTTC
abundance: few; d_gene: TRBD2; j_gene: TRBJ2-3; v_gene: TRBV18; CDR3aa: CASSPPGGGSTDTQYF; CDR3nt: TGTGCCAGCTCACCACCGGGCGGGGGTAGCACAGATACGCAGTATTTT
abundance: few; d_gene: NA; j_gene: TRBJ2-7; v_gene: TRBV5-1; CDR3aa: CASSWKGDYEQYF; CDR3nt: TGCGCCAGCAGCTGGAAAGGGGATTACGAGCAGTACTTC
abundance: many; d_gene: TRBD2; j_gene: TRBJ2-3; v_gene: TRBV10-3; CDR3aa: CAISAGGGVTDTQYF; CDR3nt: TGTGCCATCAGTGCTGGCGGGGGGGTCACAGATACGCAGTATTTT
abundance: few; d_gene: TRBD2; j_gene: TRBJ2-7; v_gene: TRBV27; CDR3aa: CASSIRLAGPYEQYF; CDR3nt: TGTGCCAGCAGTATCAGACTAGCGGGGCCCTACGAGCAGTACTTC
abundance: NA; d_gene: TRBD2; j_gene: TRBJ2-1; v_gene: TRBV3-1; CDR3aa: CASSQRISGGVRDNEQFF; CDR3nt: TGTGCCAGCAGCCAACGGATTAGCGGGGGAGTGAGGGACAATGAGCAGTTCTTC
abundance: few; d_gene: NA; j_gene: TRBJ1-2; v_gene: TRBV18; CDR3aa: CASSPRSAGDYGYTF; CDR3nt: TGTGCCAGCTCACCACGGTCCGCAGGGGACTATGGCTACACCTTC
abundance: NA; d_gene: NA; j_gene: TRBJ1-2; v_gene: TRBV7-9; CDR3aa: CASSLFVNRYGYTF; CDR3nt: TGTGCCAGCAGCTTATTCGTAAACCGATATGGCTACACCTTC
abundance: NA; d_gene: TRBD2; j_gene: TRBJ2-1; v_gene: TRBV24-1; CDR3aa: CATSDSGSSCNEQFF; CDR3nt: TGTGCCACCAGTGATAGCGGGAGCTCCTGCAATGAGCAGTTCTTC
abundance: NA; d_gene: TRBD2; j_gene: TRBJ2-5; v_gene: TRBV7-6; CDR3aa: CASSLGGGGTYNEQYF; CDR3nt: TGTGCCAGCAGCTTAGGGGGCGGGGGGACCTACAATGAGCAGTACTTC
abundance: few; d_gene: TRBD2; j_gene: TRBJ2-1; v_gene: TRBV7-6; CDR3aa: CASSLAGLAGPYNEQFF; CDR3nt: TGTGCCAGCAGCTTAGCGGGACTAGCGGGCCCCTACAATGAGCAGTTCTTC
abundance: NA; d_gene: TRBD2; j_gene: TRBJ2-1; v_gene: TRBV5-1; CDR3aa: CASSAGLASDHSYNEQFF; CDR3nt: TGCGCCAGCAGCGCCGGACTAGCGTCTGACCACTCCTACAATGAGCAGTTCTTC
abundance: NA; d_gene: TRBD2; j_gene: TRBJ2-1; v_gene: TRBV30; CDR3aa: CAGEGLAGNEQFF; CDR3nt: TGTGCCGGAGAGGGACTAGCGGGGAATGAGCAGTTCTTC
abundance: NA; d_gene: NA; j_gene: TRBJ2-1; v_gene: TRBV20-1; CDR3aa: CSARPGERYNEQFF; CDR3nt: TGCAGTGCTCGCCCGGGAGAACGGTACAATGAGCAGTTCTTC
abundance: NA; d_gene: NA; j_gene: TRBJ2-5; v_gene: TRBV4-1; CDR3aa: CASSYAAGAYQETQYF; CDR3nt: TGCGCCAGCAGCTACGCTGCGGGGGCGTACCAAGAGACCCAGTACTTC
abundance: many; d_gene: TRBD2; j_gene: TRBJ2-3; v_gene: TRBV5-1; CDR3aa: CASSLRLAGTDTQYF; CDR3nt: TGCGCCAGCAGCTTGCGACTAGCGGGCACAGATACGCAGTATTTT
abundance: NA; d_gene: NA; j_gene: TRBJ2-7; v_gene: TRBV27; CDR3aa: CASSLSPTSSGSYEQYF; CDR3nt: TGTGCCAGCAGTTTATCCCCGACTAGTTCTGGGTCCTACGAGCAGTACTTC
abundance: few; d_gene: NA; j_gene: TRBJ2-1; v_gene: TRBV9; CDR3aa: CASSPSLLNEQFF; CDR3nt: TGTGCCAGCAGCCCGAGTTTACTCAATGAGCAGTTCTTC
abundance: few; d_gene: TRBD1; j_gene: TRBJ1-1; v_gene: TRBV12-3/TRBV12-4; CDR3aa: CASRKDRARTEAFF; CDR3nt: TGTGCCAGCAGGAAGGACAGGGCCAGGACTGAAGCTTTCTTT
abundance: NA; d_gene: TRBD2; j_gene: TRBJ2-7; v_gene: TRBV4-1; CDR3aa: CASSRRQREGLYEQYF; CDR3nt: TGCGCCAGCAGCCGGCGTCAGCGGGAGGGTTTATACGAGCAGTACTTC
abundance: NA; d_gene: NA; j_gene: TRBJ1-5; v_gene: TRBV20-1; CDR3aa: CSARDPGLLGPQHF; CDR3nt: TGCAGTGCTAGAGATCCAGGACTCCTTGGGCCCCAGCATTTT
abundance: NA; d_gene: TRBD1; j_gene: TRBJ2-5; v_gene: TRBV27; CDR3aa: CASSPRVRDRENEQYF; CDR3nt: TGTGCCAGCAGTCCCCGAGTCCGGGACAGGGAAAATGAGCAGTACTTC
abundance: few; d_gene: TRBD2; j_gene: TRBJ2-5; v_gene: TRBV27; CDR3aa: CASSPLLAGGWDNEQYF; CDR3nt: TGTGCCAGCAGTCCGCTACTAGCGGGAGGTTGGGACAATGAGCAGTACTTC
abundance: NA; d_gene: TRBD1; j_gene: TRBJ1-2; v_gene: TRBV28; CDR3aa: CASKLSGTGIRGGYTF; CDR3nt: TGTGCCAGCAAACTATCCGGGACAGGGATAAGAGGTGGCTACACCTTC
abundance: many; d_gene: NA; j_gene: TRBJ2-7; v_gene: TRBV12-3/TRBV12-4; CDR3aa: CASSLTSGEQYF; CDR3nt: TGTGCCAGCAGTTTAACCAGTGGCGAGCAGTACTTC
abundance: few; d_gene: NA; j_gene: TRBJ1-2; v_gene: TRBV29-1; CDR3aa: CSVEARRSNYGYTF; CDR3nt: TGCAGCGTTGAGGCGAGGCGGTCTAACTATGGCTACACCTTC
abundance: NA; d_gene: TRBD2; j_gene: TRBJ2-7; v_gene: TRBV19; CDR3aa: CASSIQGTSGTYEQYF; CDR3nt: TGTGCCAGTAGTATTCAGGGGACTAGCGGCACCTACGAGCAGTACTTC
abundance: few; d_gene: NA; j_gene: TRBJ2-7; v_gene: TRBV6-1; CDR3aa: CASSEGGAPHEQYF; CDR3nt: TGTGCCAGCAGTGAAGGAGGGGCCCCCCACGAGCAGTACTTC
abundance: NA; d_gene: NA; j_gene: TRBJ2-3; v_gene: TRBV4-1; CDR3aa: CASSQSAALSTDTQYF; CDR3nt: TGCGCCAGCAGCCAATCGGCAGCCTTAAGCACAGATACGCAGTATTTT
abundance: few; d_gene: NA; j_gene: TRBJ2-5; v_gene: TRBV3-1; CDR3aa: CASSQVYANNEQYF; CDR3nt: TGTGCCAGCAGCCAAGTCTACGCCAACAATGAGCAGTACTTC
abundance: few; d_gene: NA; j_gene: TRBJ2-5; v_gene: TRBV20-1; CDR3aa: CSYVGTGQETQYF; CDR3nt: TGCAGCTACGTGGGTACAGGGCAAGAGACCCAGTACTTC
abundance: NA; d_gene: NA; j_gene: TRBJ1-6; v_gene: TRBV5-1; CDR3aa: CASSLFQAGNNSPLHF; CDR3nt: TGCGCCAGCAGCTTGTTTCAGGCAGGGAATAATTCACCCCTCCACTTT
abundance: NA; d_gene: NA; j_gene: TRBJ2-1; v_gene: TRBV15; CDR3aa: CATSSKNYNEQFF; CDR3nt: TGTGCCACCAGCAGCAAAAACTACAATGAGCAGTTCTTC
abundance: NA; d_gene: NA; j_gene: TRBJ2-3; v_gene: TRBV6-2/TRBV6-3; CDR3aa: CTSSAGILAAITDTQYF; CDR3nt: TGTACCAGCAGCGCGGGAATACTGGCGGCGATCACAGATACGCAGTATTTT
abundance: many; d_gene: TRBD2; j_gene: TRBJ2-7; v_gene: TRBV3-1; CDR3aa: CASSQGLAASYEQYF; CDR3nt: TGTGCCAGCAGCCAAGGGCTAGCGGCCTCCTACGAGCAGTACTTC
abundance: NA; d_gene: NA; j_gene: TRBJ1-5; v_gene: TRBV4-1; CDR3aa: CASSQVRQGNQPQHF; CDR3nt: TGCGCCAGCAGCCAAGTTCGGCAGGGAAATCAGCCCCAGCATTTT
abundance: many; d_gene: NA; j_gene: TRBJ1-2; v_gene: TRBV29-1; CDR3aa: CSVERATNYGYTF; CDR3nt: TGCAGCGTTGAAAGAGCTACTAACTATGGCTACACCTTC
abundance: NA; d_gene: TRBD1; j_gene: TRBJ2-1; v_gene: TRBV20-1; CDR3aa: CSAPGQINNEQFF; CDR3nt: TGCAGTGCTCCGGGACAGATAAACAATGAGCAGTTCTTC
abundance: few; d_gene: NA; j_gene: TRBJ1-1; v_gene: TRBV20-1; CDR3aa: CSARDLKAPTEAFF; CDR3nt: TGCAGTGCTAGAGATCTGAAGGCCCCCACTGAAGCTTTCTTT
abundance: many; d_gene: NA; j_gene: TRBJ1-2; v_gene: TRBV10-3; CDR3aa: CAISGVKGGGYTF; CDR3nt: TGTGCCATCAGTGGTGTTAAGGGTGGTGGCTACACCTTC
abundance: few; d_gene: NA; j_gene: TRBJ1-2; v_gene: TRBV24-1; CDR3aa: CATRDQGYGYTF; CDR3nt: TGTGCCACCAGAGATCAGGGATATGGCTACACCTTC
abundance: few; d_gene: NA; j_gene: TRBJ2-5; v_gene: TRBV3-1; CDR3aa: CASSQTLAQQETQYF; CDR3nt: TGTGCCAGCAGCCAAACGCTAGCCCAACAAGAGACCCAGTACTTC